This entry lists 11 T cell receptor beta chains sequenced from one sample in a study of T cell responses to AZD1222 COVID-19 vaccine. The protocol was immunoSEQ multiplex PCR, while the TCRdb copy is restricted to in-frame clones and leaves out a portion. The repertoire holds under 150,000 clones, with about 90% as singletons. The material sequenced was peripheral blood, taken on day 0 of MenACWY control vaccination. The receptors stem from an adult in good health.

Only a few counts were recorded for this clone. The chain has TRBV6-1 and TRBJ1-3; tentatively, D is TRBD1 (6 bases). Trimming left V 2 bases short and J 4 bases short, with 12 bases between. Germline values: CDR1 MNHNS, CDR2 SASEGT. This CDR3 has 15 residues. The CDR3 is CASSEPGGRGNTIYF. DNA of the CDR3: TGTGCCAGCAGTGAACCGGGGGGCCGCGGAAACACCATATATTTT.

CDR3 in DNA: TGTGCCAGCAGAATAGCGGGAGTCCCCTACAATGAGCAGTTCTTC. Amino acid sequence: CASRIAGVPYNEQFF. V gene TRBV27 combines with J gene TRBJ2-1, with 9 bases lining up with TRBD2. The germline gives CDR1 MNHEY, CDR2 SMNVEV (reference sequence). The CDR3 contains 15 residues. The V segment lost 6 bases and the J segment 2 bases; nucleotides outside the gene matches: 5.

The rearrangement joins TRBV27 to TRBJ1-1, with D possibly matching TRBD1 (5 bases). Germline V gives CDR1 MNHEY, CDR2 SMNVEV (reference sequence). Trimming removed 4 bases from V and 4 bases from J, with 13 bases in between. The CDR3 runs 14 residues. Here the CDR3 DNA reads TGTGCCAGCAGTTACCGTTGGGGCGGCACTGAAGCTTTCTTT. Its protein is CASSYRWGGTEAFF.

The genes are TRBV30 and TRBJ2-1, with 7 bases aligning to TRBD2. The germline V gene encodes CDR1 GTSNPN and CDR2 SVGIG (reference sequence). The CDR3 extends over 14 amino acids. The junction had 4 bases not matched to a gene; V was cut back by 4 bases and J by 1 base. The CDR3 DNA follows: TGTGCCTGGACCCTGGGGGGGTCCTACAATGAGCAGTTCTTC. Translated: CAWTLGGSYNEQFF.

The gene calls are TRBV24-1 and TRBJ2-7, with no clear D. The germline gives CDR1 KGHDR, CDR2 SFDVKD. The CDR3 runs 12 residues. The V end lost 1 base, the J end lost 8 bases, and 8 bases lay between the germline ends. Here the CDR3 DNA reads TGTGCCACCAGTGATTTAGATTCTAAGCAGTACTTC. It yields the protein CATSDLDSKQYF.

This rearrangement joins TRBV5-1 to TRBJ1-3, with D perhaps TRBD1 (6 bases). CDR1 SGHRS and CDR2 YFSETQ come from the germline V gene. The CDR3 runs to 13 residues. V was clipped by 0 bases and J by 9 bases, with 10 bases between them. The CDR3 DNA reads as TGCGCCAGCAGCTTGGACAGGGAGGGCACCATATATTTT. Translating gives CASSLDREGTIYF.

The V and J genes are TRBV27 and TRBJ1-2; a possible D gene is TRBD1 (5 bases). Germline CDR1 and CDR2: MNHEY and SMNVEV (reference sequence). The CDR3 is 17 amino acids. With 5 bases removed from V and 4 bases from J, the gap between germline ends came to 23 bases. This chain's CDR3 is CASSLSPDSTVFYGYTF. The CDR3 DNA reads TGTGCCAGCAGTCTAAGTCCTGACAGCACCGTCTTCTATGGCTACACCTTC.

The chain employs TRBV2 and TRBJ1-5, with unresolved D. The CDR3 has 15 amino acids. Germline V gene lookup returns CDR1 SNHLY and CDR2 FYNNEI. Trimming stripped 4 bases from V and 0 bases from J, with 10 bases between. The CDR3 DNA sequence: TGTGCCAGCAGTGTAGGGCAGGATAGCAATCAGCCCCAGCATTTT. Its translation is CASSVGQDSNQPQHF.

V is TRBV29-1 and J is TRBJ1-1; D remains unclear. The CDR3 length is 11 residues. Germline CDR1 is SQVTM and CDR2 is ANQGSEA. The ends were cut back, 2 bases at V and 2 bases at J, with 3 bases in the middle. The CDR3 sequence is CSVEPNTEAFF. The CDR3 DNA sequence: TGCAGCGTTGAACCAAACACTGAAGCTTTCTTT.

There are a few counts of this clone. The chain carries TRBV3-1 (or the pseudogene TRBV3-2) and TRBJ1-6, with unresolved D. CDR1 and CDR2 (germline): LGHDT, YNNKEL (reference sequence). The CDR3 runs to 13 residues. Trimming left V 1 base short and J 7 bases short, with 5 bases between. Here the CDR3 DNA reads TGTGCCAGCAGCCAAGGCGGGAATTCACCCCTCCACTTT. Its translation is CASSQGGNSPLHF.

A few counts support this clone. The V call is TRBV30, the J call TRBJ1-5; D possibly corresponds to TRBD1 (5 bases). Deletions cut 3 bases from V and 4 bases from J, with 7 bases between. The CDR3 is 12 amino acids. Germline CDR1 is GTSNPN and CDR2 is SVGIG (reference sequence). CDR3 amino acids: CAWRKGNQPQHF. CDR3 sequence (DNA): TGTGCCTGGAGAAAGGGGAATCAGCCCCAGCATTTT.